A single sample is the source of the 5 T cell receptor beta chains below, sequenced in a study of blood T cell repertoires in COVID-19. Repertoires were generated with immunoSEQ multiplex PCR, while TCRdb's copy carries only in-frame clones and drops some. The table lists 200,000 to 250,000 clones, around 91% of them singletons. Sample: PBMCs or T cells enriched from blood (not recorded which). Receptors originate from a man aged 25-45 years who had been exposed to COVID-19.

There are a few counts of this clone. The chain uses TRBV5-1 and TRBJ2-1; D ambiguous. The CDR3 spans 15 residues. The germline V gene has CDR1 SGHRS and CDR2 YFSETQ. The ends were cut back, 0 bases at V and 0 bases at J, with 7 bases in the middle. The CDR3 nucleotides are TGCGCCAGCAGCTTGGGACTGAGCTCCTACAATGAGCAGTTCTTC. It translates to CASSLGLSSYNEQFF.

The chain links TRBV9 to TRBJ2-1; 10 bases fit TRBD1. Germline CDR1 SGDLS, CDR2 YYNGEE. This CDR3 spans 16 amino acids. V lost 0 bases to trimming and J lost 2 bases; unmatched junction nucleotides: 2. The CDR3 loop is CASSVGDRGTYNEQFF. The CDR3 DNA reads as TGTGCCAGCAGCGTAGGGGACAGGGGAACCTACAATGAGCAGTTCTTC.

The chain has TRBV3-1 (or the pseudogene TRBV3-2) and TRBJ1-5; no firm D call. The CDR3 contains 13 residues. CDR1 and CDR2 (germline): LGHDT, YNNKEL (reference sequence). Trimming cost V 1 base and J 6 bases, with 7 bases left between them. As DNA, the CDR3 is TGTGCCAGCAGCCAAGTCGGGGTTCAGCCCCAGCATTTT. Its translation is CASSQVGVQPQHF.

The chain joins TRBV30 to TRBJ2-1, with TRBD2 matching over 10 bases. CDR3 length equals 16 residues. Per the germline V gene, CDR1 is GTSNPN and CDR2 is SVGIG (reference sequence). Trimming cost V 4 bases and J 8 bases; bases outside gene matches: 14. CDR3 amino acids: CAWNFLGLAASHEQFF. For the CDR3, the DNA is TGTGCCTGGAATTTTTTAGGACTAGCGGCCTCCCATGAGCAGTTCTTC.

DNA for the CDR3: TGTGCCAGCAGCTTTTGGGCGGGGACCCAAGCTTTCTTT. Its translation is CASSFWAGTQAFF. This chain joins TRBV11-2 and TRBJ1-1; D is perhaps TRBD1 (5 bases). V lost 3 bases to trimming and J lost 9 bases, with 14 bases between them. Germline V gene sequence: CDR1 SGHAT, CDR2 FQNNGV. The CDR3 length is 13 residues.